Described below is a single T cell receptor (beta chain) sequence and its context. As yet, its antigen is unknown. Profiled with immunoSEQ multiplex PCR; TCRdb holds only in-frame clones, not every one. The data show about 32,000 clones, over 75% seen once. This entry comes from a study of regulatory and conventional T cells in RAG deficiency. Study results and limitations: Control T-cell subsets had markedly higher Shannon entropy and lower Simpson indices than RAG-deficient patients.

These data also formed part of another study, on regulatory T cells. That report adds: Amplification used 52 TRBV primers and 13 TRBJ primers.

This clonotype was obtained from a human donor in good health. The sequenced sample consisted of CD8+ T cells sorted from blood.

For the CDR3, the DNA is TGTGCCAGCAGTCCTACAGGGGGGAGGAACACTGAAGCTTTCTTT. It translates to CASSPTGGRNTEAFF. The chain carries TRBV6-6 and TRBJ1-1; 8 bases agree with TRBD1. CDR3 length: 15 residues. V lost 5 bases and J lost 1; bases outside the gene matches: 6. The germline V gene has CDR1 MNHNY and CDR2 SVGAGI (reference sequence).